The entry that follows covers one T cell receptor (beta chain) sequence. The antigen is undetermined. Germline V gives CDR1 WNHNN, CDR2 SYGVQD (reference sequence). Losses at the gene ends were 5 bases for V and 4 bases for J; bases not matched to a gene: 3. This CDR3 is 13 amino acids long. This table comes from immunoSEQ multiplex PCR, and its TCRdb copy is limited to in-frame clones, with some not included. This table holds around 100,000 clones, roughly nine tenths found once. These data come from a study of T cell responses to AZD1222 COVID-19 vaccine. For the study at large: Samples with a second dose at about 4 or about 12 weeks were pooled together.

Study results and caveats: Two AZD1222 administrations were followed by greater Spike-specific TCR breadth and depth. The sample set comprised mostly white British donors with more females, and clonal diversity was possibly underestimated.

The receptor comes from an adult in good health. The sample was peripheral blood, taken on day 0 of AZD1222 vaccination. The chain combines TRBV10-1 with TRBJ1-2; 8 bases line up with TRBD1. Written as DNA, the CDR3 is TGCGCCAGCAGTCCGGACAGGGTCTATGGCTACACCTTC. Translation gives CASSPDRVYGYTF.